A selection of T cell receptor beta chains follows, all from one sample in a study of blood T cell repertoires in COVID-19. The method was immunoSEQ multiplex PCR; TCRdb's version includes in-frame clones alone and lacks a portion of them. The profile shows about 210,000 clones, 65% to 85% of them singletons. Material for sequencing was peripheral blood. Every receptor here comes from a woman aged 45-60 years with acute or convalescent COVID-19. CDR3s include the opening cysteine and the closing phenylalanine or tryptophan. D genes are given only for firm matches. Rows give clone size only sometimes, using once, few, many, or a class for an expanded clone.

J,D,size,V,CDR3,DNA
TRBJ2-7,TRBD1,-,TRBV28,CASSPEWDSSYEQYF,TGTGCCAGCAGTCCCGAGTGGGACAGCTCCTACGAGCAGTACTTC
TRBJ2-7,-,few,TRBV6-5,CASSTRDTNEQYF,TGTGCCAGCAGTACACGGGACACAAACGAGCAGTACTTC
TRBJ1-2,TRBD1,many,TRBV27,CASSTGGANYGYTF,TGTGCCAGCAGTACAGGGGGCGCGAACTATGGCTACACCTTC
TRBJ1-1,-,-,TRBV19,CASRMGRGENEAFF,TGTGCCAGTAGAATGGGGAGGGGAGAAAATGAAGCTTTCTTT
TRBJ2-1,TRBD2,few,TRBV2,CASSFTSGRVNEQFF,TGTGCCAGCAGTTTTACTAGCGGGAGGGTCAATGAGCAGTTCTTC
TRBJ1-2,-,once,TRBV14,CASSQDWTAHNYGYTF,TGTGCCAGCAGCCAAGACTGGACAGCGCACAACTATGGCTACACCTTC
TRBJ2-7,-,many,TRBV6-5,CASRPRGTSYEQYF,TGTGCCAGCAGACCGAGGGGGACCTCCTACGAGCAGTACTTC
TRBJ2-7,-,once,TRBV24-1,CATMGSSYEQYF,TGTGCCACCATGGGCAGCTCCTACGAGCAGTACTTC
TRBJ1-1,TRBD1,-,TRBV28,CATALEQGWTEAFF,TGTGCCACCGCACTAGAACAGGGGTGGACTGAAGCTTTCTTT
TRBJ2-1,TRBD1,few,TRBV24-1,CATSDSRTGTSNEQFF,TGTGCCACCAGTGATTCTAGGACAGGGACAAGCAATGAGCAGTTCTTC
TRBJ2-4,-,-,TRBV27,CASRNYTSSRPAKNIQYF,TGTGCCAGCAGAAACTACACTAGCAGCCGGCCGGCCAAAAACATTCAGTACTTC
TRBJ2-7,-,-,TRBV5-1,CASSLGAGLEEQYF,TGCGCCAGCAGCTTGGGTGCGGGGCTGGAAGAGCAGTACTTC
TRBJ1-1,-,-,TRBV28,CASSPAGREAFF,TGTGCCAGCAGTCCTGCAGGGAGGGAAGCTTTCTTT
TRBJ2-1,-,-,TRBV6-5,CASTLLGEQFF,TGTGCCAGCACCCTCCTCGGTGAGCAGTTCTTC
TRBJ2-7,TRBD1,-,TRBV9,CASSPWTGKGEQYF,TGTGCCAGCAGCCCCTGGACAGGGAAAGGCGAGCAGTACTTC
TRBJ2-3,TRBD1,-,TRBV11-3,CASSPRTGGVDTQYF,TGTGCCAGCAGCCCGCGGACAGGGGGGGTGGATACGCAGTATTTT
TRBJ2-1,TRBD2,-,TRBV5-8,CASSFMLTSGRVSGGEQFF,TGTGCCAGCAGCTTTATGTTGACTAGCGGGAGGGTGAGTGGTGGTGAGCAGTTCTTC
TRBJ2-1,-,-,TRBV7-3,CASSRTGNEQFF,TGTGCCAGCAGCCGTACAGGGAATGAGCAGTTCTTC
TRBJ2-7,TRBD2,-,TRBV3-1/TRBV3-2,CASSLSSGGYEQYF,TGTGCCAGCAGTCTTTCTAGCGGGGGCTACGAGCAGTACTTC
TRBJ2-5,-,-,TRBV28,CASSSPRETQYF,TGTGCCAGCAGTTCCCCGCGGGAGACCCAGTACTTC
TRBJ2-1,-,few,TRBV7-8,CASSLAPSGQQFF,TGTGCCAGCAGCTTAGCCCCAAGCGGGCAGCAGTTCTTC
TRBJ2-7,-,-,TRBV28,CASMLQGGAYEQYF,TGTGCCAGCATGCTGCAGGGTGGGGCCTACGAGCAGTACTTC
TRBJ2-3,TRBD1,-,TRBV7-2,CASSEGDRVTDTQYF,TGTGCCAGCAGCGAAGGGGACAGGGTTACAGATACGCAGTATTTT
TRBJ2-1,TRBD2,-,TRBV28,CASSPSGRSYNEQFF,TGTGCCAGCAGTCCCAGCGGGAGATCGTACAATGAGCAGTTCTTC